The rows below give T cell receptor delta chains drawn from one sample of a study of gamma-delta T cells after stem cell transplantation. TCRdb re-called the RT-PCR reads with CATT. The sample records roughly 1,400 delta-chain clones, approximately 23% being singletons. Input material: gamma-delta T cells. All receptors derive from a human donor. It is not recorded whose cells these are; they may come from a transplant donor. The CDR3 runs from the conserved cysteine through the conserved F or W. The order of the fields is V gene, J gene, D gene, clone size, CDR3 DNA, CDR3 protein. A D gene is named only where the DNA matches it firmly. Size is omitted from some rows. Given values are once, few, many or a class for expanded clones.

v_call: TRAV29/DV5
j_call: TRDJ1
d_call: TRDD3
clone_size: medium-sized
cdr3_nt: TGTGCAGCAAGCGCGGGAATCCCCCTGCCTTTGGTGGGGGATACGCGGCCCGATAAACTCATCTTT
cdr3_aa: CAASAGIPLPLVGDTRPDKLIF

v_call: TRDV2
j_call: TRDJ1
d_call: TRDD3
clone_size: .
cdr3_nt: TGTGCCTGTGACCCCCTGTTACTGGGGGATACGGATAAACTCATCTTT
cdr3_aa: CACDPLLLGDTDKLIF

v_call: TRDV1
j_call: TRDJ1
d_call: .
clone_size: .
cdr3_nt: TGTGCTCTTGGGGGCCGCCTTCCTAGAACCCTGGGGGACCACACCGATAAACTCATCTTT
cdr3_aa: CALGGRLPRTLGDHTDKLIF

v_call: TRDV1
j_call: TRDJ1
d_call: .
clone_size: .
cdr3_nt: TGTGCTCTTGGGGAACTCTACAAAGCTAAACTCATCTTT
cdr3_aa: CALGELYKAKLIF

v_call: TRDV2
j_call: TRDJ1
d_call: TRDD3
clone_size: medium-sized
cdr3_nt: TGTGCCTGTGGCACACTGGGGGAAGCCGATAAACTCATCTTT
cdr3_aa: CACGTLGEADKLIF

v_call: TRDV2
j_call: TRDJ1
d_call: TRDD3
clone_size: .
cdr3_nt: TGTGCCTGTGACACCGTGGTCAACTGGGGGATACGGTTCTCTGGGAGTAAACTCATCTTT
cdr3_aa: CACDTVVNWGIRFSGSKLIF

v_call: TRDV1
j_call: TRDJ1
d_call: TRDD3
clone_size: large
cdr3_nt: TGTGCTCTTGGGGACCCCCGGCCTTCCCACAGATTCTGGGGGATAACCGATAAACTCATCTTT
cdr3_aa: CALGDPRPSHRFWGITDKLIF

v_call: TRDV1
j_call: TRDJ1
d_call: TRDD3
clone_size: few
cdr3_nt: TGTGCTCTTGGGGAACTCAGGATTCCTGTTACTGGGGGACCTTATAAACTCATCTTT
cdr3_aa: CALGELRIPVTGGPYKLIF

v_call: TRDV3
j_call: TRDJ1
d_call: TRDD3
clone_size: .
cdr3_nt: TGTGCCTTCCCCATCTCCGACGGCGGGGATACTTACCTCATCTTT
cdr3_aa: CAFPISDGGDTYLIF

v_call: TRDV2
j_call: TRDJ1
d_call: TRDD3
clone_size: medium-sized
cdr3_nt: TGTGCCTGTGGAGGGCTGGGGGAGTACACCGATAAACTCATCTTT
cdr3_aa: CACGGLGEYTDKLIF

v_call: TRDV1
j_call: TRDJ1
d_call: TRDD3
clone_size: medium-sized
cdr3_nt: TGTGCTCTTGGGGAACTAGAAGACCTCCCTCCTGGGGGACTACTGGACTTATACACCGATAAACTCATCTTT
cdr3_aa: CALGELEDLPPGGLLDLYTDKLIF

v_call: TRDV2
j_call: TRDJ1
d_call: .
clone_size: large
cdr3_nt: TGTGCCTGTGACAATCTAATTGGCCCGGGTGGGGAGGACACCGATAAACTCATCTTT
cdr3_aa: CACDNLIGPGGEDTDKLIF

v_call: TRDV3
j_call: TRDJ1
d_call: .
clone_size: .
cdr3_nt: TGTGCCTTCGGCCTCGGGGGGGAGACCGATAAACTCATCTTT
cdr3_aa: CAFGLGGETDKLIF

v_call: TRDV2
j_call: TRDJ1
d_call: TRDD3
clone_size: medium-sized
cdr3_nt: TGTGCCTGTGACTTACTGGGGGATACGGACACCGATAAACTCATCTTT
cdr3_aa: CACDLLGDTDTDKLIF

v_call: TRDV2
j_call: TRDJ1
d_call: TRDD3
clone_size: .
cdr3_nt: TGTGCCTGTGACACCCAGTACTGGGGGAAAACGTACACCGATAAACTCATCTTT
cdr3_aa: CACDTQYWGKTYTDKLIF

v_call: TRDV2
j_call: TRDJ3
d_call: TRDD3
clone_size: medium-sized
cdr3_nt: TGTGCCTGTGACACCGTCCTGGGGGATACGGACCCATCCTGGGACACCCGACAGATGTTTTTC
cdr3_aa: CACDTVLGDTDPSWDTRQMFF

v_call: TRDV1
j_call: TRDJ1
d_call: TRDD3
clone_size: few
cdr3_nt: TGTGCTCTTGGGGAAGTTCACCCCCCGAGGTGGTACCTGGTGGGGGATAGGGTCGTTTTATTGGGTAAACTCATCTTT
cdr3_aa: CALGEVHPPRWYLVGDRVVLLGKLIF

v_call: TRDV3
j_call: TRDJ2
d_call: TRDD3
clone_size: .
cdr3_nt: TGTGCCTTTATTGGTGGGATACGCGGAAAATTAAGCGCAGCACAACTCTTCTTT
cdr3_aa: CAFIGGIRGKLSAAQLFF

v_call: TRDV1
j_call: TRDJ1
d_call: .
clone_size: .
cdr3_nt: TGTGCTCTTGGGGGATCCAATGGGTCGGCTTCCGCCGCTTACACCGATAAACTCATCTTT
cdr3_aa: CALGGSNGSASAAYTDKLIF

v_call: TRDV2
j_call: TRDJ1
d_call: TRDD3
clone_size: few
cdr3_nt: TGTGCCTGTGACGACGTACTGGGGGATGACACCGATAAACCCATCTTT
cdr3_aa: CACDDVLGDDTDKPIF

v_call: TRDV2
j_call: TRDJ1
d_call: TRDD3
clone_size: few
cdr3_nt: TGTGCCTGTGACAGTGGGGGACTATACACCGATAAACTCATCTTT
cdr3_aa: CACDSGGLYTDKLIF

v_call: TRDV1
j_call: TRDJ1
d_call: TRDD3
clone_size: medium-sized
cdr3_nt: TGTGCTCTTGGGGTTGGGGTGCTTCCTAGTGGGGCGTACTGGGGGATACGTTGGACCGATAAACTCATCTTT
cdr3_aa: CALGVGVLPSGAYWGIRWTDKLIF

v_call: TRDV2
j_call: TRDJ1
d_call: .
clone_size: .
cdr3_nt: TGTGCCTGTGATCGACTTATTACTGATACGGAGCTCATCTTT
cdr3_aa: CACDRLITDTELIF

v_call: TRDV2
j_call: TRDJ1
d_call: .
clone_size: medium-sized
cdr3_nt: TGTGCCTGTGACAAGCTGGGGCCCCAAGGTTTATACACCGATAAACTCATCTTT
cdr3_aa: CACDKLGPQGLYTDKLIF

v_call: TRDV1
j_call: TRDJ1
d_call: TRDD3
clone_size: few
cdr3_nt: TGTGCTCTTGGGGCCGGTACTGGGGGTCCCGAGGGGTACACCGATAAACTCATCTTT
cdr3_aa: CALGAGTGGPEGYTDKLIF

v_call: TRDV1
j_call: TRDJ1
d_call: .
clone_size: medium-sized
cdr3_nt: TGTGCTCTTGGGGAACCTTCGTTTCCTACCCTACTGGGGACTGCACCGTACACCGATAAACTCATCTTT
cdr3_aa: CALGEPSFPTLLGTAPYTDKLIF

v_call: TRDV3
j_call: TRDJ1
d_call: .
clone_size: .
cdr3_nt: TGTGCCTCCTTAGAGCGTACTGGGACTCCCAGCGATAAACTCATCTTT
cdr3_aa: CASLERTGTPSDKLIF

v_call: TRDV1
j_call: TRDJ1
d_call: TRDD3
clone_size: .
cdr3_nt: TGTGCTCTTGGGGAGCCCCGCTGGCTTCCCTACGTTTGGAGTACCTGGGGGATTCTGTACACCGATAAACTCATCTTT
cdr3_aa: CALGEPRWLPYVWSTWGILYTDKLIF

v_call: TRDV1
j_call: TRDJ1
d_call: TRDD3
clone_size: .
cdr3_nt: TGTGCTCTTGGGGAACGGGCCCTGGGGGATTACACCGATAAACTCATCTTT
cdr3_aa: CALGERALGDYTDKLIF

v_call: TRDV2
j_call: TRDJ1
d_call: .
clone_size: medium-sized
cdr3_nt: TGTGCCTGTGACACTGTGGGAGAAAAGTACACCGATAAACTCATCTTT
cdr3_aa: CACDTVGEKYTDKLIF

v_call: TRDV2
j_call: TRDJ3
d_call: TRDD3
clone_size: large
cdr3_nt: TGTGCCTGTGACACCGTCTCGGGGATACGCCATCCCTGGGACACCCGACAGATGTTTTTC
cdr3_aa: CACDTVSGIRHPWDTRQMFF